Listed here is a single T cell receptor beta chain. Original methodology: Quantification of nucleated cells was approximated via reference gene primer amplification. Produced via immunoSEQ multiplex PCR; TCRdb's table is partial and in-frame only. V and J calls and clone size follow that table, whereas D and trimming were derived from the DNA. This table holds hundreds of thousands of clones, approximately 90% found once. The CDR3 runs 14 residues. The V gene end was trimmed by 5 bases and the J gene end by 5 bases; junction bases not matched to a gene: 5. Germline lookup yields CDR1 MNHEY and CDR2 SMNVEV (reference sequence). This record comes from a study of blood T cell repertoires in COVID-19.

This TCR was sampled from a woman aged 60-70 years with acute or convalescent COVID-19. Sequencing input: peripheral blood. V gene TRBV27 combines with J gene TRBJ1-5, with TRBD1 matching over 8 bases. This CDR3 reads CASSVGQVDQPQHF. CDR3 DNA: TGTGCCAGCAGTGTGGGACAGGTCGATCAGCCCCAGCATTTT.